These T cell receptor beta chains were read from a single sample in a study of blood T cell repertoires in COVID-19. TCRdb's table, derived via immunoSEQ multiplex PCR, lists solely in-frame clones and lacks some. Here the sample spans some 140,000 clones, around 85% being singletons. Sequencing was carried out using peripheral blood. Receptors originate from a man aged 55-75 years with COVID-19, enrolled during active disease. The CDR3 runs from the conserved cysteine through the conserved F or W. Fields, in order: V gene, D gene, clone size, J gene, CDR3 protein, CDR3 DNA. The D gene is left open where the match is weak. Where a row states a size, it is once, few, many or the class of an expanded clone; other rows omit it.

>TRBV28|TRBD1|.|TRBJ2-1
CASSPGTGAHNEQFF
TGTGCCAGCAGTCCCGGGACAGGGGCCCACAATGAGCAGTTCTTC
>TRBV13|.|once|TRBJ2-7
CASSLALSYEQYF
TGTGCCAGCAGCTTAGCACTCTCCTACGAGCAGTACTTC
>TRBV27|.|.|TRBJ2-2
CASSLPSGQLNTGELFF
TGTGCCAGCAGTCTACCTTCGGGACAATTAAACACCGGGGAGCTGTTTTTT
>TRBV7-8|.|once|TRBJ1-2
CASSGGGNYGYTF
TGTGCCAGCAGCGGGGGGGGTAACTATGGCTACACCTTC
>TRBV28|.|.|TRBJ1-1
CASSSPFRGGNTEAFF
TGTGCCAGCAGTTCCCCGTTTAGGGGTGGGAACACTGAAGCTTTCTTT
>TRBV6-2/TRBV6-3|TRBD2|once|TRBJ2-5
CASSYGGRELVETQYF
TGTGCCAGCAGTTACGGCGGGCGGGAGCTCGTAGAGACCCAGTACTTC
>TRBV4-3|TRBD2|.|TRBJ2-5
CASSQGRTSGGYQETQYF
TGCGCCAGCAGCCAGGGAAGGACTAGCGGGGGGTACCAAGAGACCCAGTACTTC
>TRBV28|TRBD1|.|TRBJ1-2
CASSLYGQGSYGYTF
TGTGCCAGCAGTTTATATGGACAGGGGAGCTATGGCTACACCTTC
>TRBV3-1/TRBV3-2|.|.|TRBJ1-1
CASSRSGRGTEAFF
TGTGCCAGCAGCCGATCAGGGAGGGGGACTGAAGCTTTCTTT
>TRBV7-9|.|.|TRBJ2-6
CASSFMGANVLTF
TGTGCCAGCAGCTTTATGGGGGCCAACGTCCTGACTTTC
>TRBV9|TRBD1|.|TRBJ1-1
CASSPNGQVITEAFF
TGTGCCAGCAGCCCAAATGGACAGGTGATCACTGAAGCTTTCTTT
>TRBV20-1|.|.|TRBJ1-2
CSASPWTAGYTF
TGCAGTGCTAGTCCGTGGACAGCAGGCTACACCTTC
>TRBV3-1/TRBV3-2|.|.|TRBJ1-1
CASSQGQIEAFF
TGTGCCAGCAGCCAAGGGCAGATCGAAGCTTTCTTT
>TRBV7-2|.|.|TRBJ2-7
CASSLDAGIYEQYF
TGTGCCAGCAGCTTAGATGCCGGGATATACGAGCAGTACTTC
>TRBV18|TRBD1|once|TRBJ1-5
CASSHGTGLNQPQHF
TGTGCCAGCTCTCACGGGACAGGCCTCAATCAGCCCCAGCATTTT
>TRBV29-1|.|.|TRBJ1-1
CSVQGSNTEAFF
TGCAGCGTACAGGGCTCTAACACTGAAGCTTTCTTT
>TRBV2|.|.|TRBJ1-4
CASRGRENEKLFF
TGTGCCTCTCGCGGCCGAGAGAATGAAAAACTGTTTTTT
>TRBV6-5|.|.|TRBJ1-4
CASSSSGFQGLFF
TGTGCCAGCAGTTCATCCGGGTTTCAGGGGTTGTTTTTT
>TRBV27|TRBD1|.|TRBJ1-6
CASSMTGWSPLHF
TGTGCCAGCAGCATGACAGGGTGGTCACCCCTCCACTTT
>TRBV24-1|TRBD1|.|TRBJ2-5
CATSDSDRGQTQYF
TGTGCCACCAGTGATTCCGACAGGGGACAGACCCAGTACTTC
>TRBV6-4|TRBD1|once|TRBJ1-6
CASSDSIRDREDSPLHF
TGTGCCAGCAGTGACTCTATTCGGGACAGGGAGGATTCACCCCTCCACTTT
>TRBV28|.|.|TRBJ1-1
CASTLASRPRAFF
TGTGCCAGCACCTTGGCGAGCCGACCGAGGGCTTTCTTT
>TRBV7-2|TRBD1|.|TRBJ2-7
CASSSGTVLYEQYF
TGTGCCAGCAGCTCCGGGACAGTCTTATACGAGCAGTACTTC
>TRBV6-1|.|.|TRBJ1-5
CASSEVPGWITQPQHF
TGTGCCAGCAGTGAAGTACCAGGGTGGATCACTCAGCCCCAGCATTTT
>TRBV7-2|TRBD1|.|TRBJ2-1
CASSLAVRTGLAEQFF
TGTGCCAGCAGCTTAGCGGTAAGGACAGGGTTGGCTGAGCAGTTCTTC
>TRBV7-9|.|.|TRBJ2-3
CASSSKGGEDTQYF
TGTGCCAGCAGCTCTAAAGGGGGGGAGGATACGCAGTATTTT
>TRBV4-1|TRBD1|once|TRBJ1-1
CASSQPRTGYTEAFF
TGCGCCAGCAGCCAACCTCGGACAGGGTACACTGAAGCTTTCTTT
>TRBV6-2/TRBV6-3|.|.|TRBJ1-1
CASTYRTVNTEAFF
TGTGCCAGCACTTACCGGACAGTGAACACTGAAGCTTTCTTT
>TRBV4-3|TRBD2|.|TRBJ2-5
CASSQVKSQWTSGEETQYF
TGCGCCAGCAGCCAAGTCAAATCTCAGTGGACTAGCGGGGAAGAGACCCAGTACTTC
>TRBV5-6|TRBD1|.|TRBJ1-2
CASSLGPFGTGGHGYTF
TGTGCCAGCAGCTTGGGCCCTTTCGGGACAGGGGGACATGGCTACACCTTC
>TRBV4-1|TRBD1|.|TRBJ1-6
CAGKDRGESIGSYNSPLHF
TGCGCCGGCAAGGACAGGGGGGAAAGTATCGGATCCTATAATTCACCCCTCCACTTT
>TRBV11-3|.|.|TRBJ2-7
CASHPRAREDEQYF
TGTGCCAGCCACCCTAGAGCCAGGGAGGACGAGCAGTACTTC
>TRBV9|TRBD1|.|TRBJ1-1
CASSLKITGEETEAFF
TGTGCCAGCAGCCTGAAAATCACAGGGGAAGAGACTGAAGCTTTCTTT
>TRBV5-1|.|.|TRBJ1-2
CASSPGQGRGYTF
TGCGCCAGCAGCCCCGGTCAGGGCCGGGGCTACACCTTC
>TRBV28|TRBD1|.|TRBJ1-4
CASSPHGTATNEKLFF
TGTGCCAGCAGTCCACACGGGACAGCAACTAATGAAAAACTGTTTTTT
>TRBV7-2|.|.|TRBJ2-2
CASSLVARSTGELFF
TGTGCCAGCAGCTTAGTAGCACGCAGCACCGGGGAGCTGTTTTTT
>TRBV18|.|.|TRBJ2-7
CASSPLQGGEQYF
TGTGCCAGCTCACCACTGCAGGGCGGCGAGCAGTACTTC
>TRBV19|.|.|TRBJ1-4
CASSRDTPNEKLFF
TGTGCCAGTAGCCGGGACACTCCTAATGAAAAACTGTTTTTT
>TRBV6-1|.|.|TRBJ1-2
CASSESGNNYGYTF
TGTGCCAGCAGTGAATCTGGCAACAACTATGGCTACACCTTC
>TRBV2|.|.|TRBJ2-4
CASTAEGGPTDIQYF
TGTGCCAGCACGGCCGAGGGGGGGCCAACGGACATTCAGTACTTC
>TRBV7-3|.|.|TRBJ1-3
CASSFSGVGDTIYF
TGTGCCAGCAGCTTCTCGGGGGTCGGGGACACCATATATTTT